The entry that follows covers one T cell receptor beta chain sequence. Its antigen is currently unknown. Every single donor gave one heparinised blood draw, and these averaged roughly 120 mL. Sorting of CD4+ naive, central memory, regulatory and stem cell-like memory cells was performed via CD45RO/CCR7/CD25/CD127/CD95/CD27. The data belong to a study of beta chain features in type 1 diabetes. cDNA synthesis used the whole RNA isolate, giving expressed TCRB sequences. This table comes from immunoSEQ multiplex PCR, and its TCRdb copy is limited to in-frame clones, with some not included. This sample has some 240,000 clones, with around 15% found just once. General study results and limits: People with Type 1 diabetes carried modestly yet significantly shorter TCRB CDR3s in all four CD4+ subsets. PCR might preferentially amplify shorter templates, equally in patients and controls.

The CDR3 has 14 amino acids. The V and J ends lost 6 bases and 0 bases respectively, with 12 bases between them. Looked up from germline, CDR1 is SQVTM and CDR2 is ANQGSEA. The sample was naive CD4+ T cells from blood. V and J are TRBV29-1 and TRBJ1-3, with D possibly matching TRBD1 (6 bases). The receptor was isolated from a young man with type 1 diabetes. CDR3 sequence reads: CSVRGTISGNTIYF. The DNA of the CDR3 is TGCAGCGTCCGCGGGACAATCTCTGGAAACACCATATATTTT.